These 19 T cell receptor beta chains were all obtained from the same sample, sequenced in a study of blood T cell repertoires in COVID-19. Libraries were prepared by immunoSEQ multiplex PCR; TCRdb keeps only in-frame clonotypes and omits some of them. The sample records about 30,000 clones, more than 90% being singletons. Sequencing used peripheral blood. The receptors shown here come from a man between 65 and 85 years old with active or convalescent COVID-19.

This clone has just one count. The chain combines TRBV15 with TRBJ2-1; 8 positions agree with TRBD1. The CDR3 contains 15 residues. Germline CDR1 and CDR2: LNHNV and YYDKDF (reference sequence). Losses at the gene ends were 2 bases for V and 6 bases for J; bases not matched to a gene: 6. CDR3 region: CATSRPGQGSNEQFF. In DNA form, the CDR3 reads TGTGCCACCAGCAGACCCGGACAGGGATCCAATGAGCAGTTCTTC.

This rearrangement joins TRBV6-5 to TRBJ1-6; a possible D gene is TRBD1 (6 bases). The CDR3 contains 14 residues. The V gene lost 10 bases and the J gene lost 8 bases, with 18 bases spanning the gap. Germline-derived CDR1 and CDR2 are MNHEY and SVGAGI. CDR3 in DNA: TGTGCCACCCGCTGGGGGACACACGATTCACCCCTCCACTTT. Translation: CATRWGTHDSPLHF.

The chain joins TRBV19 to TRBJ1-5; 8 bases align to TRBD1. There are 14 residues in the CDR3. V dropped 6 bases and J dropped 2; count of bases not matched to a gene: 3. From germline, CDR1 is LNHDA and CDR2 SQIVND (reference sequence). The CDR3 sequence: CASSKDRGNQPQHF. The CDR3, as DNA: TGTGCCAGTAGCAAGGACAGGGGCAATCAGCCCCAGCATTTT.

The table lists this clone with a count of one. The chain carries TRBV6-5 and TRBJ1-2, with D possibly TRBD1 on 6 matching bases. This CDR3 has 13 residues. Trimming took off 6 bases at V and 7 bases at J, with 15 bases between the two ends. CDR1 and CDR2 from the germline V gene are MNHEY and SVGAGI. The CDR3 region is CASSPWTEGGYTF. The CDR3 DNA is TGTGCCAGCAGCCCCTGGACAGAGGGTGGCTACACCTTC.

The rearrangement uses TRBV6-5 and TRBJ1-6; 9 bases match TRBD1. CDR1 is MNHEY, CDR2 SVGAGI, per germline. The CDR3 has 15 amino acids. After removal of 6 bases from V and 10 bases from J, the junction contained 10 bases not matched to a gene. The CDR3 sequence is CASRSSQGALSPLHF. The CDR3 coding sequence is TGTGCCAGCAGGTCCTCACAGGGGGCATTATCACCCCTCCACTTT.

In DNA, the CDR3 is TGTGCCAGCACCATGGGGGCTAGCGGGGGGCAAGAGACCCAGTACTTC. Amino acid sequence: CASTMGASGGQETQYF. The chain links TRBV5-4 to TRBJ2-5; 11 nucleotides line up with TRBD2. Germline values: CDR1 SGHNT, CDR2 YYREEE (reference sequence). After removal of 6 bases from V and 2 bases from J, the junction contained 9 bases not matched to a gene. This CDR3 has 16 residues. The full variable domain, completed using reference TRBV5-4 and TRBJ2-5, is ETGVTQSPTHLIKTRGQQVTLRCSSQSGHNTVSWYQQALGQGPQFIFQYYREEENGRGNFPPRFSGLQFPNYSSELNVNALELDDSALYLCASTMGASGGQETQYFGPGTRLLVL.

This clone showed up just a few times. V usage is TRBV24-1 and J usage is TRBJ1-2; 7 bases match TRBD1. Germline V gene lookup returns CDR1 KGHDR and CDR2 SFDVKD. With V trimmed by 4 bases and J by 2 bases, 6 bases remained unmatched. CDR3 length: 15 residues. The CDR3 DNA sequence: TGTGCCACCAGTGACTATACAGGGGCCAACTATGGCTACACCTTC. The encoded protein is CATSDYTGANYGYTF.

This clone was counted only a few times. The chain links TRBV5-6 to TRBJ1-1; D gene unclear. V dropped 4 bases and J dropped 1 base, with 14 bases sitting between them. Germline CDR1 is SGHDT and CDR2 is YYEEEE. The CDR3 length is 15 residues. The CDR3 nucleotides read TGTGCCAGCAGCCCTTTACCGACACCGAACACTGAAGCTTTCTTT. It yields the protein CASSPLPTPNTEAFF.

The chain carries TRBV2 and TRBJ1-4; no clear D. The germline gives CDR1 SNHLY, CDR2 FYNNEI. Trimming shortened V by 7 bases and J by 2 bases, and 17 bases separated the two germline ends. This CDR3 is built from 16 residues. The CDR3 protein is CASTWSGGSTNEKLFF. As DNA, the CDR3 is TGTGCCAGCACCTGGTCGGGAGGGAGTACTAATGAAAAACTGTTTTTT.

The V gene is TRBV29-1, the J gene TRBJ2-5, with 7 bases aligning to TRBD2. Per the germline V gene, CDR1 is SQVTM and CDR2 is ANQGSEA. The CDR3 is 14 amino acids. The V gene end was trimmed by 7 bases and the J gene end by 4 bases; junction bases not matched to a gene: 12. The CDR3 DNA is TGCAGCGCCCTACGGGGGGTAGGGGTAGAGACCCAGTACTTC. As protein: CSALRGVGVETQYF.

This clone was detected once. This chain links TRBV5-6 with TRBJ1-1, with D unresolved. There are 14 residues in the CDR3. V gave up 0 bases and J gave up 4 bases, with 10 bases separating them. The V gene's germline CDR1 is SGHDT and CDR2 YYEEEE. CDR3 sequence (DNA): TGTGCCAGCAGCTTGGTCTCCTGGGCCACTGAAGCTTTCTTT. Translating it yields CASSLVSWATEAFF.

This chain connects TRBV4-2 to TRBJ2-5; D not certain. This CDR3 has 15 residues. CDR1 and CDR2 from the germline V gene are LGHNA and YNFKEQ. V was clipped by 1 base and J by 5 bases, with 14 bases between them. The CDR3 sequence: CASSQVFGPTETQYF. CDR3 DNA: TGTGCCAGCAGCCAAGTTTTTGGGCCAACCGAGACCCAGTACTTC.

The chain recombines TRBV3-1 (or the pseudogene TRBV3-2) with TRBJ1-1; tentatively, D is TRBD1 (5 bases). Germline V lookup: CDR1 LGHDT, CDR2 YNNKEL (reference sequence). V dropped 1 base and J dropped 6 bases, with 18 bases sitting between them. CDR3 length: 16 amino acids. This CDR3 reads CASSQGDRRSPPEAFF. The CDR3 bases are TGTGCCAGCAGCCAAGGAGACAGACGATCCCCTCCTGAAGCTTTCTTT.

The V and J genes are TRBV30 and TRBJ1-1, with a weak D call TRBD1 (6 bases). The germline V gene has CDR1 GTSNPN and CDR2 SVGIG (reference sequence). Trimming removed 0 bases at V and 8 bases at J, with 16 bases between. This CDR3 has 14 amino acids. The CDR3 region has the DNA TGTGCCTGGAGTGTAGGGACCCCCGGGACAGAAGCTTTCTTT. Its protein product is CAWSVGTPGTEAFF.

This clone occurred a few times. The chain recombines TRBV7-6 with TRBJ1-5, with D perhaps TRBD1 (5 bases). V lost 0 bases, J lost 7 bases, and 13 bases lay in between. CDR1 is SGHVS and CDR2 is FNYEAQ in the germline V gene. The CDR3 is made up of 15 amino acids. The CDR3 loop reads CASSLAGQGGQPQHF. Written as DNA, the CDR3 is TGTGCCAGCAGCTTAGCCGGGCAGGGAGGACAGCCCCAGCATTTT.

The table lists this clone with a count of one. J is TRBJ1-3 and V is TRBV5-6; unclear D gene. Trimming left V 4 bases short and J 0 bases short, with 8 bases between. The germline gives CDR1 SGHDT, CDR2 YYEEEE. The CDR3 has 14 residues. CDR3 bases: TGTGCCAGCAGCAGCCCTAGCTCTGGAAACACCATATATTTT. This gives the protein CASSSPSSGNTIYF.

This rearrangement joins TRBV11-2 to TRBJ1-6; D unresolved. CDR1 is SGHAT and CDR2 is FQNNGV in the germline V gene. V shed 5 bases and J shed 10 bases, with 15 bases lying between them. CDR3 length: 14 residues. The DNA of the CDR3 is TGTGCCAGCAGCAACGACATGCCGGGGTCACCCCTCCACTTT. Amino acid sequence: CASSNDMPGSPLHF.

CDR3 DNA: TGTGCCAGCAGCTTAGCGAGCGGGGGGGCCGGAGACAATGAGCAGTTCTTC. Protein: CASSLASGGAGDNEQFF. The chain combines TRBV7-2 with TRBJ2-1, with 10 bases aligning to TRBD2. Trimming removed 0 bases from V and 5 bases from J; junction bases left unmatched: 7. The germline V gene encodes CDR1 SGHTA and CDR2 FQGNSA. The CDR3 sequence is 17 residues long.

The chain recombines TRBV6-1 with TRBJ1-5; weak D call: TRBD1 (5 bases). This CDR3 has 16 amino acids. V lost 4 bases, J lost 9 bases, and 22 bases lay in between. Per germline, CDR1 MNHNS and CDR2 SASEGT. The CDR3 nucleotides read TGTGCCAGCAGTGGGGTTTCGGCAGGGACTACTGGGCCCCAGCATTTT. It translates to CASSGVSAGTTGPQHF.